This entry describes one TCR beta chain. This receptor's antigen is unknown. No much larger clone is present one base from it, and per-base qualities are unavailable. The sample comes from a study of a mutant IDH1 vaccine in newly diagnosed glioma (dated by TCRdb to the early 2020s). With respect to the entire study: Eight vaccinations were administered to patients in weeks 1, 3, 5, 7, 11, 15, 19 and 23, corresponding to visits V03 through V10. Vaccination was initiated 4-6 weeks after radiotherapy alone, or concurrently with temozolomide cycles in the chemotherapy-containing groups. Of the approximately 29 treated patients, approximately 60% were male and approximately 40% were female, and a mean age of roughly 40 years was recorded. Before enrollment, most patients had been given radiochemotherapy with temozolomide as standard therapy, while the rest had received either radiotherapy alone or temozolomide alone. Peripheral blood was collected at six visits: V03 (baseline), V05, V07, V10, V12 and V13. For exploratory analyses, approximately 23 treated patients had longitudinal TCRB deep sequencing done wherever samples were available.

General conclusions and limits of the study: Immune responses induced by the vaccine were seen in 90% to 95% of patients across multiple MHC alleles. Selection of PBMC samples for TCRB deep sequencing was based on availability. According to the authors, sample limitations meant that analyses of patient blood samples could not be reproduced. Pseudoprogression appeared unrelated to alterations in the top peripheral T cell clonotypes detected by TCRB sequencing.

In light of the paper, this sample's time point label describes: week 23, last vaccination. Every vaccine dose consisted of 300 ug of a 20-mer mutant IDH1 peptide in Montanide, administered subcutaneously together with topical imiquimod. All donors had newly diagnosed IDH1-mutant astrocytomas of WHO grade 3 or 4 that showed loss of nuclear ATRX. The samples were drawn from NOA16, a multicentre, single-arm, open-label phase I trial in Germany that tested a mutant IDH1 peptide vaccine in humans for the first time. Genomic DNA for TCRB sequencing was isolated from EDTA blood with the DNeasy Blood and Tissue Kit. Preparation of the library involved the immunoSEQ multiplex PCR assay. The hsTCRB Kit was used according to the manufacturer's protocol to amplify rearranged TCR beta chain sequences. An Illumina MiSeq was used to sequence the TCRB libraries. The authors' analysis ran thus. The proprietary platform of the kit vendor was used for demultiplexing, trimming and gene mapping. Held by TCRdb, this immuneACCESS table contains in-frame sequences only and omits some clones. Under half of the omission traces to an unresolved V gene where checked; the cause of the rest is unknown. V and J calls and clone size are given by that table; D and trimming were obtained from the DNA. This sample gives around 60,000 clones in total; approximately 84% of them show up just once. In total, the top ten clones hold roughly 4% of the sample.

Source: PBMCs, taken from a glioma patient whose treatment included an IDH1 peptide vaccine. This sequence originates from a man aged 30 to 39 with glioma.

The CDR3 corresponds to CASRHVEGRVGLNTEAFF. At the DNA level, the sequence is TGTGCCAGCAGGCACGTAGAGGGGAGGGTTGGGTTGAACACTGAAGCTTTCTTT. This chain is built from TRBV28 and TRBJ1-1; the D gene is possibly TRBD1, with 5 bases matching. The germline V gene gives CDR1 as MDHEN and CDR2 as SYDVKM. The junction shows trimming of 6 bases on V and 0 bases on J, plus 23 bases between the germline ends. The CDR3 covers 18 residues, taking in both the cysteine and the phenylalanine. CDR3 DNA is the only sequence kept; it has 54 bases, read in frame from the first base.